This note documents a single T cell receptor (beta chain) sequence. Antigen: not known. The CDR3 contains 18 residues. Germline CDR1 MNHEY, CDR2 SMNVEV (reference sequence). V lost 5 bases, J lost 2 bases, and 16 bases stayed unmatched. PCR involved 60 Vbeta and 13 Jbeta primers. Profiled with immunoSEQ multiplex PCR; TCRdb holds only in-frame clones, not every one. This sample yields about 190,000 clones, of which about four fifths are seen a single time; 4.5% to 7.5% belongs to the top ten. This sample stems from a study of cytomegalovirus exposure and HLA in healthy donors. Findings and caveats of the study: Rare sequences made up most TCRs, while some public TCRs were found in many donors. Association with HLA alleles at 0.05 false discovery rate was found for about 17,000 TCR beta sequences in a later analysis. V- and J-gene trimming in TCR beta was tied to a missense DCLRE1C variant by an analysis performed later.

The chain carries TRBV27 and TRBJ2-3; 7 bases align to TRBD2. The receptor comes from a woman aged 30 to 39 in good health and CMV-seropositive. The specimen sequenced was PBMCs. The CDR3 reads CASSPWAVGTTPTDTQYF. The CDR3 DNA follows: TGTGCCAGCAGTCCGTGGGCGGTGGGGACTACCCCCACAGATACGCAGTATTTT.